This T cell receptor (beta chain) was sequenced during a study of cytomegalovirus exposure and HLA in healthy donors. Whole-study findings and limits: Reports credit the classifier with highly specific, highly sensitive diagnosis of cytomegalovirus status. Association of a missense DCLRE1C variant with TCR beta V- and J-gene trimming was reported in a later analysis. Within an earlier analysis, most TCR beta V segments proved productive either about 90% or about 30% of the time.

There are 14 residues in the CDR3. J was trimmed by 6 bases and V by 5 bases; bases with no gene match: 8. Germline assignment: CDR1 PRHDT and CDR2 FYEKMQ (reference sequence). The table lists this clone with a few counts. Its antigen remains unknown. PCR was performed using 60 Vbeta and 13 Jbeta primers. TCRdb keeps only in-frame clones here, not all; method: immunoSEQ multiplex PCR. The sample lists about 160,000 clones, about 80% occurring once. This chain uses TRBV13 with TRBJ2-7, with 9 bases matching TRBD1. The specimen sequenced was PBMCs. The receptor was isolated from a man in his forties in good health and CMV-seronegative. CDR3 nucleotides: TGTGCCAGCAGCCTGAGGACAGGGGTTTCCGAGCAGTACTTC. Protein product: CASSLRTGVSEQYF.